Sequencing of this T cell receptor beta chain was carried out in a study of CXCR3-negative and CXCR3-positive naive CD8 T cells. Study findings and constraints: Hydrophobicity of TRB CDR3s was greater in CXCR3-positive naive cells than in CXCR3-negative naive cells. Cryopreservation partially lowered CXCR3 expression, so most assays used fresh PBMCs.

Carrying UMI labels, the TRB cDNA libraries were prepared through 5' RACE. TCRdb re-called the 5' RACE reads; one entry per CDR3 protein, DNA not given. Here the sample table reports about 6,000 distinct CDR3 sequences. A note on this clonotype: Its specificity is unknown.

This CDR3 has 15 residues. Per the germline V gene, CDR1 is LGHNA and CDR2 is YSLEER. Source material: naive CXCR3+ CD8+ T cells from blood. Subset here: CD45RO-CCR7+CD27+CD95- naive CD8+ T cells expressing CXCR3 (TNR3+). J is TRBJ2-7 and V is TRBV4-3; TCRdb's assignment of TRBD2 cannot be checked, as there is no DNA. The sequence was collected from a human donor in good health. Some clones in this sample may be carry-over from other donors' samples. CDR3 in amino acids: CASSQGLASSYEQYF.